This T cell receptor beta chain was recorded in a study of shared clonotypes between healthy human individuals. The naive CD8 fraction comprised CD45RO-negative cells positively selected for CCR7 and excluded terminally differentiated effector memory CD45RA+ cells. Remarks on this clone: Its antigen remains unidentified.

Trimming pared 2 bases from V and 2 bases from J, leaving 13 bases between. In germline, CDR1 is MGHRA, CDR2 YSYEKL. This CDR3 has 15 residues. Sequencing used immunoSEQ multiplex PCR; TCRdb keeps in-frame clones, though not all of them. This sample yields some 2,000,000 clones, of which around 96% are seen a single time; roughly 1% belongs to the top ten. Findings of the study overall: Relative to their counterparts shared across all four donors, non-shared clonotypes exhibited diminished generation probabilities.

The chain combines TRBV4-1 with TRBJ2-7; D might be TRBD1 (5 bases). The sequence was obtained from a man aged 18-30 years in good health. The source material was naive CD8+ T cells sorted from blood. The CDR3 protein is CASSQSLSTAYEQYF. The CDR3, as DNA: TGCGCCAGCAGCCAATCATTATCGACAGCCTACGAGCAGTACTTC.